What follows are 10 T cell receptor beta chains derived from one specimen sequenced in a study of CD8+ T cells in alopecia areata. Isolated RNA was reverse transcribed into cDNA used as the sequencing template. Data came from immunoSEQ multiplex PCR; TCRdb stores just in-frame clones and leaves some out. The repertoire holds about 150,000 clones, with 45% to 55% as singletons. The sample was CD8+ T cells sorted from blood, taken at week 0. The receptors derive from a human donor with alopecia areata.

This clone has only a few counts. The gene calls are TRBV27 and TRBJ2-7, with D uncertain. Germline lookup yields CDR1 MNHEY and CDR2 SMNVEV (reference sequence). Deletions cut 4 bases from V and 2 bases from J, with 9 bases between. This CDR3 spans 13 amino acids. In DNA, the CDR3 is TGTGCCAGCAGTTCCCTTTTAACCTACGAGCAGTACTTC. This gives the protein CASSSLLTYEQYF.

The sample holds a few counts of this clone. The CDR3 protein is CAWSPGTGRNYGYTF. Written as DNA, the CDR3 is TGTGCCTGGAGCCCGGGGACAGGACGAAACTATGGCTACACCTTC. V and J are TRBV30 and TRBJ1-2; the match to TRBD1 covers 8 bases. There are 15 residues in the CDR3. From germline, CDR1 is GTSNPN and CDR2 SVGIG (reference sequence). V gave up 3 bases and J gave up 2 bases; unmatched junction bases: 8.

The chain uses TRBV27 and TRBJ1-1, with 9 bases matching TRBD1. Unmatched junction bases numbered 12, after V lost 6 bases and J lost 1 base. This CDR3 region has 17 residues. Germline lookup yields CDR1 MNHEY and CDR2 SMNVEV (reference sequence). This chain's CDR3 is CASSPLVDRGANTEAFF. The DNA for the CDR3 is TGTGCCAGCAGCCCGCTGGTGGACAGGGGAGCGAACACTGAAGCTTTCTTT.

This clone was detected only a few times. The chain couples TRBV2 to TRBJ2-2, with D perhaps TRBD2 (5 bases). The germline V and J ends were trimmed by 6 bases and 0 bases, with 11 bases remaining between them. The CDR3 has 15 residues. From germline, CDR1 is SNHLY and CDR2 FYNNEI. The CDR3, as DNA: TGTGCCAGCAGATCGGGGAATACGAACACCGGGGAGCTGTTTTTT. This gives the protein CASRSGNTNTGELFF. Drawing the rest from reference TRBV2 and TRBJ2-2, the complete variable domain is EPEVTQTPSHQVTQMGQEVILRCVPISNHLYFYWYRQILGQKVEFLVSFYNNEISEKSEIFDDQFSVERPDGSNFTLKIRSTKLEDSAMYFCASRSGNTNTGELFFGEGSRLTVL.

This clone was counted between two and nine times. The chain joins TRBV7-2 to TRBJ1-1; D gene ambiguous. The CDR3 consists of 12 residues. The V end lost 3 bases, the J end lost 7 bases, and 9 bases lay between the germline ends. Germline V CDR1 and CDR2: SGHTA, FQGNSA. CDR3 sequence reads: CASSLVQGEAFF. In nucleotides, the CDR3 is TGTGCCAGCAGCTTGGTTCAAGGTGAAGCTTTCTTT.

The chain recombines TRBV4-3 with TRBJ1-2; D is unresolved. CDR3 length: 18 amino acids. Per germline, CDR1 LGHNA and CDR2 YSLEER. V lost 0 bases and J lost 5, with 22 bases in between. CDR3 DNA: TGCGCCAGCAGCCAAGATCCTCCACCGGCAGGCGAGGTATATGGCTACACCTTC. Translation: CASSQDPPPAGEVYGYTF.

The V call is TRBV7-9, the J call TRBJ2-3, with a possible D match to TRBD1 (5 bases). The germline V gene encodes CDR1 SEHNR and CDR2 FQNEAQ (reference sequence). The CDR3 has 15 residues. V lost 1 base and J 6 bases, leaving 14 bases between the germline ends. In DNA form, the CDR3 reads TGTGCCAGCAGCTTAGTGGGGCCAGGCCCCGATACGCAGTATTTT. Protein product: CASSLVGPGPDTQYF.

In DNA form, the CDR3 reads TGCGCCAGCAGCTTGGCCCTCCTTGACAGTCAATCGACCCAGTACTTC. Residues: CASSLALLDSQSTQYF. This chain links TRBV5-1 with TRBJ2-5, with D perhaps matching TRBD1 (5 bases). V gave up 0 bases and J gave up 7 bases, with 19 bases separating them. Germline CDR1 SGHRS, CDR2 YFSETQ. The CDR3 totals 16 residues.

This clone was seen more than once but under ten times. The chain combines TRBV7-9 with TRBJ2-3, with D possibly being TRBD1 (6 bases). Per germline, CDR1 SEHNR and CDR2 FQNEAQ (reference sequence). This CDR3 spans 15 amino acids. V lost 3 bases to trimming and J lost 2 bases, with 12 bases between them. CDR3 sequence reads: CASSFVQGPTDTQYF. CDR3 DNA sequence: TGTGCCAGCAGCTTTGTACAGGGACCCACAGATACGCAGTATTTT.

This clone has more than one count but fewer than ten. J is TRBJ1-3 and V is TRBV29-1; D possibly corresponds to TRBD1 (6 bases). Trimming took 0 bases from V and 2 from J, leaving 11 bases between them. The CDR3 is 15 amino acids. Per germline, CDR1 SQVTM and CDR2 ANQGSEA. The CDR3 here is CSVEDPDSTGNTIYF. CDR3 DNA sequence: TGCAGCGTTGAAGATCCGGACAGCACTGGAAACACCATATATTTT.